The 10 T cell receptor beta chains listed next were all sequenced from one sample in a study of blood T cell repertoires in COVID-19. Sequencing used immunoSEQ multiplex PCR; TCRdb keeps in-frame clones, though not all of them. The data show fewer than 250,000 clones, 80% to 85% seen once. Sequencing was carried out using PBMCs or T cells enriched from blood (not recorded which). The receptors stem from a woman aged 30 to 39 who had been exposed to COVID-19.

The V call is TRBV5-1, the J call TRBJ2-7; the match to TRBD1 covers 9 bases. CDR1 and CDR2 from the germline V gene are SGHRS and YFSETQ. CDR3 length: 13 residues. The J segment lost 7 bases and the V segment lost 4 bases, leaving 6 bases of the junction unmatched. Here the CDR3 DNA reads TGCGCCAGCAGCCCGTCCGGGACAGGGGAGCAGTACTTC. It specifies CASSPSGTGEQYF.

The table lists this clone with a few counts. The rearrangement uses TRBV2 and TRBJ2-7; 7 nucleotides agree with TRBD1. CDR1 and CDR2 from the germline V gene are SNHLY and FYNNEI. The CDR3 runs to 16 residues. The V segment lost 5 bases and the J segment 3 bases; nucleotides outside the gene matches: 13. CDR3 coding DNA: TGTGCCAGCAGTCCTCGTCTTAGACAGGGAAACTACGAGCAGTACTTC. Amino acids: CASSPRLRQGNYEQYF.

This clone showed up just once. The rearrangement uses TRBV10-1 and TRBJ1-1; the D is unclear. This CDR3 has 13 amino acids. The V gene's germline CDR1 is WNHNN and CDR2 SYGVQD (reference sequence). Trimming pared 6 bases from V and 0 bases from J, leaving 8 bases between. The CDR3 here is CASRGHMNTEAFF. For the CDR3, the DNA is TGCGCCAGCAGGGGCCACATGAACACTGAAGCTTTCTTT.

This rearrangement joins TRBV5-1 to TRBJ2-1, with TRBD2 matching 7 bases. CDR1 and CDR2 (germline): SGHRS, YFSETQ. This CDR3 is built from 14 residues. The ends lost 5 bases at V and 4 bases at J; junction bases unmatched: 6. The CDR3 DNA follows: TGCGCCAGCAGAGGCCTAGCGGCTTACAATGAGCAGTTCTTC. Translating it yields CASRGLAAYNEQFF.

The chain employs TRBV10-3 and TRBJ2-3; tentative D call: TRBD1 (6 bases). This CDR3 spans 14 amino acids. The V gene's germline CDR1 is ENHRY and CDR2 SYGVKD. With 4 bases removed from V and 11 bases from J, the gap between germline ends came to 19 bases. The CDR3 is CAISVLTGSMGQYF. CDR3 DNA sequence: TGTGCCATCAGTGTGCTCACAGGGTCTATGGGGCAGTATTTT.

The rearrangement uses TRBV6-2 or TRBV6-3 and TRBJ1-3; no firm D call. V was pared by 2 bases and J by 2 bases, with 13 bases between. This CDR3 contains 16 residues. The germline CDR1 and CDR2 sequences are MNHEY and SVGEGT. The CDR3 region is CASSYRSQWAGNTIYF. In DNA form, the CDR3 reads TGTGCCAGCAGTTACCGGTCACAGTGGGCTGGAAACACCATATATTTT.

The chain is built from TRBV7-8 and TRBJ2-3, with 8 bases that match TRBD2. CDR1 and CDR2 from the germline V gene are SGHVS and FQNEAQ. The ends lost 5 bases at V and 1 base at J; junction bases unmatched: 5. This CDR3 spans 15 amino acids. CDR3 sequence reads: CASSTYSGGTDTQYF. Written as DNA, the CDR3 is TGTGCCAGCAGCACCTATAGCGGGGGCACAGATACGCAGTATTTT.

The table lists this clone with a count of one. The chain uses TRBV5-1 and TRBJ2-1, with D possibly TRBD1 on 6 matching bases. Trimming cost V 4 bases and J 5 bases, with 10 bases left between them. This CDR3 region has 13 residues. Germline values: CDR1 SGHRS, CDR2 YFSETQ. This CDR3 is CASSPDSNNEQFF. CDR3 sequence (DNA): TGCGCCAGCAGCCCGGACAGTAACAATGAGCAGTTCTTC.

In DNA form, the CDR3 reads TGTGCCAGCGGGCCTTTGGGCACTGAAGCTTTCTTT. Amino acid sequence: CASGPLGTEAFF. This chain connects TRBV12-3 or TRBV12-4 to TRBJ1-1; no reliable D call. V was trimmed by 8 bases and J by 4 bases, leaving 11 bases between them. There are 12 residues in the CDR3.

The genes are TRBV14 and TRBJ2-3, with 9 nucleotides matching TRBD1. Per germline, CDR1 SGHDN and CDR2 FVKESK. The CDR3 length is 13 residues. V dropped 1 base and J dropped 11; count of bases not matched to a gene: 4. The CDR3 protein is CASSQGGQGMQYF. As DNA, the CDR3 is TGTGCCAGCAGCCAAGGGGGACAGGGCATGCAGTATTTT.